One sample yielded the 21 T cell receptor beta chains listed below, sequenced in a study of response to subunit inactivated influenza vaccine. MiXCR, run by TCRdb on the RT-PCR reads, gives a single entry per CDR3 protein. The sample lists 530,000 or so distinct CDR3 sequences, roughly 10% occurring once. This material consisted of PBMCs from blood, taken on the day of vaccination. These receptors originate from a man aged 45 to 65 who received an inactivated influenza vaccine.

The chain joins TRBV7-9 to TRBJ2-2, with TRBD2 identical over 9 bases. Trimming removed 3 bases from V and 3 bases from J; junction bases left unmatched: 8. Germline V gene sequence: CDR1 SEHNR, CDR2 FQNEAQ (reference sequence). This CDR3 region has 17 residues. The CDR3 DNA is TGTGCCAGCAGCTTCTTAGCGGGAGAGGGAGACACCGGGGAGCTGTTTTTT. Translating gives CASSFLAGEGDTGELFF.

This chain uses TRBV7-2 with TRBJ2-1; TRBD1 matches at 7 bases. The ends lost 3 bases at V and 7 bases at J; junction bases unmatched: 15. The germline gives CDR1 SGHTA, CDR2 FQGNSA. The CDR3 is 17 amino acids. The DNA for the CDR3 is TGTGCCAGCAGCTTGCGGGTAGGGGGCGCCTTGTTTAATGAGCAGTTCTTC. Its protein is CASSLRVGGALFNEQFF.

The rearrangement uses TRBV5-6 and TRBJ2-7; D is perhaps TRBD2 (5 bases). Trimming cost V 5 bases and J 2 bases, with 20 bases left between them. The CDR3 contains 16 residues. Germline assignment: CDR1 SGHDT and CDR2 YYEEEE. CDR3 sequence reads: CASSFLTDSPPYEQYF. The DNA for the CDR3 is TGTGCCAGCAGTTTCCTTACGGACTCTCCCCCCTACGAGCAGTACTTC. Based on the CDR3 plus reference TRBV5-6 and TRBJ2-7, the full variable domain is DAGVTQSPTHLIKTRGQQVTLRCSPKSGHDTVSWYQQALGQGPQFIFQYYEEEERQRGNFPDRFSGHQFPNYSSELNVNALLLGDSALYLCASSFLTDSPPYEQYFGPGTRLTVT.

The gene calls are TRBV20-1 and TRBJ1-2; D is undetermined. Trimming stripped 3 bases from V and 6 bases from J, with 14 bases between. This CDR3 has 13 residues. Per the germline V gene, CDR1 is DFQATT and CDR2 is SNEGSKA (reference sequence). CDR3 in DNA: TGCAGTGCTAGTGGTTTAGGGATTGATGGCTACACCTTC. This translates into CSASGLGIDGYTF.

This clonotype was recorded at least ten times. The CDR3 region is CSVTGGLPVSSYNEQFF. The CDR3 DNA sequence: TGCAGCGTCACGGGGGGGCTCCCCGTAAGCTCCTACAATGAGCAGTTCTTC. This chain uses TRBV29-1 with TRBJ2-1; 8 bases fit TRBD2. V shed 6 bases and J 0 bases; nucleotides not matched to a gene: 13. The CDR3 is 17 amino acids. Per germline, CDR1 SQVTM and CDR2 ANQGSEA.

The sample holds a few counts of this clonotype. The rearrangement links TRBV20-1 to TRBJ1-5; D is perhaps TRBD1 (6 bases). From germline, CDR1 is DFQATT and CDR2 SNEGSKA (reference sequence). Between the trimmed V and J ends, which lost 3 bases and 7 bases, there was a span of 16 bases. There are 14 residues in the CDR3. The CDR3 protein is CSASGGGWRQPQHF. The CDR3 DNA sequence: TGCAGTGCTAGCGGCGGGGGCTGGAGGCAGCCCCAGCATTTT.

This rearrangement joins TRBV27 to TRBJ1-6; D gene ambiguous. Trimming pared 5 bases from V and 5 bases from J, leaving 4 bases between. The CDR3 loop spans 12 amino acids. Germline assignment: CDR1 MNHEY and CDR2 SMNVEV (reference sequence). The CDR3 sequence: CASSKNNSPLHF. In DNA, the CDR3 is TGTGCCAGCAGTAAAAATAATTCACCCCTCCACTTT.

The J gene is TRBJ1-2, the V gene TRBV7-9; D gene ambiguous. The germline V gene encodes CDR1 SEHNR and CDR2 FQNEAQ (reference sequence). Deletions cut 2 bases from V and 13 bases from J, with 17 bases between. This CDR3 has 13 amino acids. CDR3 nucleotides: TGTGCCAGCAGCTTAACCCGGGGTGGCGGGTGCACCTTC. Encoded protein: CASSLTRGGGCTF.

This clonotype has a count of ten or more. The V call is TRBV5-1, the J call TRBJ2-1, with 8 bases that match TRBD1. The V segment lost 2 bases and the J segment 9 bases; nucleotides outside the gene matches: 1. The CDR3 extends over 12 amino acids. Looked up from germline, CDR1 is SGHRS and CDR2 is YFSETQ. The CDR3 is CASSFGQGEQFF. The CDR3 DNA is TGCGCCAGCAGCTTCGGACAGGGTGAGCAGTTCTTC.

This clonotype showed up many times. The chain has TRBV7-9 and TRBJ2-7; D gene unclear. CDR1 SEHNR and CDR2 FQNEAQ come from the germline V gene (reference sequence). This CDR3 spans 16 amino acids. Deletions cut 1 base from V and 3 bases from J, with 16 bases between. CDR3 coding DNA: TGTGCCAGCAGCTTAGGCGACACCAGTTACCTCTACGAGCAGTACTTC. It translates to CASSLGDTSYLYEQYF.

This clonotype was detected only a few times. The chain has TRBV7-2 and TRBJ1-3; D not certain. Per germline, CDR1 SGHTA and CDR2 FQGNSA. V shed 1 base and J shed 4 bases, with 5 bases lying between them. The CDR3 contains 13 residues. In nucleotides, the CDR3 is TGTGCCAGCAGCTTAGTAGAAGGAAACACCATATATTTT. Its translation: CASSLVEGNTIYF.

CDR3 sequence: CASRGISTDTQYF. The CDR3 nucleotides are TGTGCCAGTAGGGGAATTAGCACAGATACGCAGTATTTT. The chain joins TRBV6-2 or TRBV6-3 to TRBJ2-3; D possibly corresponds to TRBD1 (5 bases). Trimming stripped 9 bases from V and 0 bases from J, with 10 bases between. From germline, CDR1 is MNHEY and CDR2 SVGEGT. This CDR3 region has 13 residues.

V gene TRBV2 combines with J gene TRBJ2-7; the match to TRBD1 covers 7 bases. V dropped 2 bases and J dropped 4; count of bases not matched to a gene: 5. The CDR3 is 14 amino acids. The V gene's germline CDR1 is SNHLY and CDR2 FYNNEI. CDR3 loop: CASSERGLGYEQYF. CDR3 coding DNA: TGTGCCAGCAGTGAAAGGGGGCTGGGGTACGAGCAGTACTTC.

Only a few counts were recorded for this clonotype. The chain combines TRBV28 with TRBJ2-4; D possibly corresponds to TRBD2 (5 bases). CDR1 MDHEN and CDR2 SYDVKM come from the germline V gene. The CDR3 contains 16 residues. V was clipped by 1 base and J by 7 bases, with 17 bases between them. The CDR3 spells CASSLFGSLSENIQYF. The CDR3 DNA reads as TGTGCCAGCAGTTTATTTGGGAGTTTGAGTGAGAACATTCAGTACTTC.

This clonotype was seen more than once but under ten times. The chain uses TRBV20-1 and TRBJ2-2; 7 bases line up with TRBD2. The germline V gene has CDR1 DFQATT and CDR2 SNEGSKA (reference sequence). V lost 0 bases and J lost 0; bases outside the gene matches: 7. This CDR3 has 17 amino acids. The CDR3 nucleotides are TGCAGTGCTAGAGACTTCCTCGCGGGGGCGAACACCGGGGAGCTGTTTTTT. Protein: CSARDFLAGANTGELFF.

This clonotype was detected only a few times. The chain is built from TRBV5-5 and TRBJ2-1, with 9 nucleotides matching TRBD2. CDR3 length equals 14 residues. Germline CDR1 reads SGHKS; CDR2 reads YYEKEE (reference sequence). Trimming removed 0 bases from V and 8 bases from J; junction bases left unmatched: 3. Here the CDR3 DNA reads TGTGCCAGCAGCTTGGATGCGGGGGGGGATGAGCAGTTCTTC. As protein: CASSLDAGGDEQFF.

This clonotype appeared a few times. The chain links TRBV5-1 to TRBJ2-7; possible D gene TRBD1, 5 bases. CDR1 and CDR2 (germline): SGHRS, YFSETQ. CDR3 size: 12 residues. Trimming removed 0 bases from V and 7 bases from J, with 8 bases in between. In DNA form, the CDR3 reads TGCGCCAGCAGCTTGGGACAGCAAGAGCAGTACTTC. It encodes CASSLGQQEQYF.

In this sample, this clonotype turned up a few times. Written as DNA, the CDR3 is TGCAGTGCAATTACCGGGACTAGCGGGACAAAGACCTACAATGAGCAGTTCTTC. It yields the protein CSAITGTSGTKTYNEQFF. The chain uses TRBV20-1 and TRBJ2-1; 13 bases line up with TRBD2. The CDR3 length is 18 residues. V was clipped by 6 bases and J by 2 bases; unmatched bases: 13. Per the germline V gene, CDR1 is DFQATT and CDR2 is SNEGSKA (reference sequence).

The table lists this clonotype with a few counts. The genes are TRBV5-5 and TRBJ2-5, with TRBD1 matching over 8 bases. Losses at the gene ends were 2 bases for V and 2 bases for J; bases not matched to a gene: 5. Germline-derived CDR1 and CDR2 are SGHKS and YYEKEE (reference sequence). CDR3 length: 15 amino acids. This CDR3 is CASSLRTGLQETQYF. DNA for the CDR3: TGTGCCAGCAGCTTAAGGACAGGGTTACAAGAGACCCAGTACTTC.

This clonotype has a count of ten or more. The chain combines TRBV6-5 with TRBJ2-1, with unresolved D. Trimming stripped 0 bases from V and 4 bases from J, with 10 bases between. Germline CDR1 reads MNHEY; CDR2 reads SVGAGI. The CDR3 totals 15 residues. Written as DNA, the CDR3 is TGTGCCAGCAGTTACTCGAAAGTCGGTTACAATGAGCAGTTCTTC. As protein: CASSYSKVGYNEQFF.

This clonotype was detected a few times. The chain is built from TRBV6-2 or TRBV6-3 and TRBJ2-7; D tentatively reads TRBD1 or TRBD2 (5 bases each). The CDR3 runs to 16 residues. Trimming removed 4 bases from V and 3 bases from J, with 19 bases in between. Germline CDR1 MNHEY, CDR2 SVGEGT. This CDR3 reads CASSSAGAFGDYEQYF. The CDR3 DNA sequence: TGTGCCAGCAGTTCCGCTGGGGCCTTCGGGGACTACGAGCAGTACTTC.